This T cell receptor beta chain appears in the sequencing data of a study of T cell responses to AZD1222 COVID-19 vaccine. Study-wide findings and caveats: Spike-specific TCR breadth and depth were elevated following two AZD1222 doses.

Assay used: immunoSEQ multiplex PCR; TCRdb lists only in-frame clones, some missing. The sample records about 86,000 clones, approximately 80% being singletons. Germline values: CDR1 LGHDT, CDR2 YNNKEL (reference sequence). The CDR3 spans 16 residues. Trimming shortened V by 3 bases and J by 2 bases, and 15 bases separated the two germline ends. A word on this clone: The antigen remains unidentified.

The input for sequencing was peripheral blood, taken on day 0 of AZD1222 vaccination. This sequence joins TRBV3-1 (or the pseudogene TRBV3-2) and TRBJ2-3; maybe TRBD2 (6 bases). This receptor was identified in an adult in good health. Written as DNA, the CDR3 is TGTGCCAGCAGCCACGGGACTCCCTTCTACACAGATACGCAGTATTTT. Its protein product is CASSHGTPFYTDTQYF.